This paragraph reports one T cell receptor beta chain. The assay was immunoSEQ multiplex PCR, and TCRdb's table has in-frame clones only and misses some. The sample lists under 250,000 clones, about 90% occurring once. This sample stems from a study of blood T cell repertoires in COVID-19. This CDR3 spans 15 amino acids. CDR1 SNHLY and CDR2 FYNNEI come from the germline V gene. Trimming removed 5 bases at V and 2 bases at J, with 15 bases between. J is TRBJ2-5 and V is TRBV2, with D possibly matching TRBD2 (6 bases). Specimen: peripheral blood. The TCR comes from a woman in her fifties or sixties with acute or convalescent COVID-19. CDR3 DNA sequence: TGTGCCAGCAGTCGCTGGGGAGGTAATCAAGAGACCCAGTACTTC. This sequence encodes CASSRWGGNQETQYF.